The T cell receptor beta chain under discussion was sequenced for a study of cytomegalovirus exposure and HLA in healthy donors. Concerning this clone itself: Its target is not known.

Trimming at V came to 5 bases and at J to 4 bases, leaving 4 bases not matched to a gene. The CDR3 contains 15 residues. From germline, CDR1 is SGHTA and CDR2 FQGNSA. 60 Vbeta and 13 Jbeta primers were used in PCR. Assay: immunoSEQ multiplex PCR; the TCRdb copy retains only in-frame clones and omits some. Recorded here are some 110,000 clones; the top ten clones represent around 3.5%. Study-level results: In a later analysis, 16,951 TCR beta sequences were associated with HLA alleles at 0.05 false discovery rate. About 87% or about 30% of the time was how often most TCR beta V segments were productive, according to an earlier analysis.

The sequence was obtained from a man aged 25 to 45 in good health and CMV-seronegative. Sequenced material: PBMCs. The chain uses TRBV7-2 and TRBJ2-1, with 11 bases aligning to TRBD1. CDR3 nucleotide sequence: TGTGCCAGCAGCCGGGACAGGGGGACTTACAATGAGCAGTTCTTC. It codes for CASSRDRGTYNEQFF.